One sample yielded the 27 T cell receptor beta chains listed below, sequenced in a study of shared clonotypes between healthy human individuals. In the naive CD8 group, cells lacked CD45RO and were positively selected for CCR7, so terminally differentiated effector memory CD45RA+ cells were left out. Method: immunoSEQ multiplex PCR; TCRdb's copy keeps in-frame clones and lacks some. Among about 2.1 million clones listed, 93% were seen once. Sequencing used naive CD8+ T cells from PBMCs. These receptors were obtained from a man younger than 35 in good health. Some clones in this sample may be carry-over from other donors' samples.

V gene TRBV25-1 combines with J gene TRBJ1-1; D gene unclear. Germline values: CDR1 MGHDK, CDR2 SYGVNS. The V gene lost 4 bases and the J gene lost 4 bases, with 10 bases spanning the gap. CDR3 length equals 13 residues. CDR3 in amino acids: CASSASLGTEAFF. In DNA, the CDR3 is TGTGCCAGCAGTGCTTCCCTAGGCACTGAAGCTTTCTTT.

As to this clone: Within the sample, other DNA sequences also encode this same CDR3. The chain links TRBV7-9 to TRBJ1-5; D unresolved. The CDR3 is 12 residues long. The V end lost 5 bases, the J end lost 5 bases, and 7 bases lay between the germline ends. CDR1 and CDR2 from the germline V gene are SEHNR and FQNEAQ (reference sequence). The CDR3 DNA sequence: TGTGCCAGCAGCCCGCCGGATCAGCCCCAGCATTTT. Translating it yields CASSPPDQPQHF.

V and J are TRBV5-1 and TRBJ2-2; a possible D gene is TRBD2 (6 bases). Per germline, CDR1 SGHRS and CDR2 YFSETQ. The V end lost 3 bases, the J end lost 3 bases, and 15 bases lay between the germline ends. The length of the CDR3 is 16 residues. In DNA form, the CDR3 reads TGCGCCAGCAGCTGGGACCGGGACTCGCACACCGGGGAGCTGTTTTTT. Its protein is CASSWDRDSHTGELFF.

This chain connects TRBV4-1 to TRBJ2-7; TRBD2 agrees at 11 bases. The CDR3 is made up of 15 amino acids. V lost 5 bases, J lost 2 bases, and 5 bases stayed unmatched. CDR1 and CDR2 from the germline V gene are MGHRA and YSYEKL. The CDR3, as DNA: TGCGCCAGCAGCTTACTAGCGGGAGTACCCTACGAGCAGTACTTC. Its translation is CASSLLAGVPYEQYF.

In this sample, this clone turned up once. This chain uses TRBV9 with TRBJ2-5; D possibly corresponds to TRBD2 (5 bases). In germline, CDR1 is SGDLS, CDR2 YYNGEE. The CDR3 runs 15 residues. Trimming left V 0 bases short and J 6 bases short, with 15 bases between. CDR3 in amino acids: CASSVGEGGLKTQYF. The DNA of the CDR3 is TGTGCCAGCAGCGTAGGGGAAGGAGGCTTAAAGACCCAGTACTTC.

This chain's CDR3 is CASSFTGGPHEQYF. DNA for the CDR3: TGTGCCAGCAGCTTTACGGGAGGGCCCCACGAGCAGTACTTC. The rearrangement joins TRBV5-4 to TRBJ2-7; 8 nucleotides match TRBD2. This CDR3 region has 14 residues. The V and J ends lost 2 bases and 5 bases, in that order; junction bases with no gene match: 6. Germline lookup yields CDR1 SGHNT and CDR2 YYREEE (reference sequence). Full variable domain (remainder filled in from reference TRBV5-4 and TRBJ2-7): ETGVTQSPTHLIKTRGQQVTLRCSSQSGHNTVSWYQQALGQGPQFIFQYYREEENGRGNFPPRFSGLQFPNYSSELNVNALELDDSALYLCASSFTGGPHEQYFGPGTRLTVT.

This sequence joins TRBV9 and TRBJ2-7; D might be TRBD1 (6 bases). V gave up 4 bases and J gave up 7 bases, with 15 bases separating them. The germline CDR1 and CDR2 sequences are SGDLS and YYNGEE. This CDR3 is built from 13 residues. CDR3 coding DNA: TGTGCCAGCAGCTTACAGGGTGATAAGGAGCAGTACTTC. As protein: CASSLQGDKEQYF.

The chain couples TRBV13 to TRBJ2-7; a possible D gene is TRBD1 (5 bases). CDR1 and CDR2 (germline): PRHDT, FYEKMQ (reference sequence). This CDR3 has 15 residues. The V end lost 5 bases, the J end lost 1 base, and 15 bases lay between the germline ends. In nucleotides, the CDR3 is TGTGCCAGCAGCAGATCGGGCAGGGCATCCTACGAGCAGTACTTC. This translates into CASSRSGRASYEQYF.

The gene calls are TRBV7-2 and TRBJ2-1; 10 bases map to TRBD2. Germline-derived CDR1 and CDR2 are SGHTA and FQGNSA. V lost 6 bases, J lost 0 bases, and 11 bases stayed unmatched. This CDR3 spans 18 amino acids. CDR3 sequence: CASSPLAGGLPSYNEQFF. The CDR3 coding sequence is TGTGCCAGCAGTCCGTTAGCGGGAGGACTACCCTCCTACAATGAGCAGTTCTTC.

The rearrangement joins TRBV7-3 to TRBJ2-1; maybe TRBD1 (5 bases). The CDR3 extends over 15 amino acids. In germline, CDR1 is SGHTA, CDR2 FQGTGA. V dropped 2 bases and J dropped 0 bases, with 8 bases sitting between them. CDR3 region: CASSLGQHSYNEQFF. CDR3 nucleotides: TGTGCCAGCAGCTTAGGACAACACTCCTACAATGAGCAGTTCTTC.

The V and J genes are TRBV7-3 and TRBJ2-5, with D hard to call. CDR3 length: 13 amino acids. Per the germline V gene, CDR1 is SGHTA and CDR2 is FQGTGA. Trimming shortened V by 3 bases and J by 2 bases, and 7 bases separated the two germline ends. CDR3 sequence reads: CASSFQSQETQYF. Written as DNA, the CDR3 is TGTGCCAGCAGCTTTCAGTCACAAGAGACCCAGTACTTC.

The chain joins TRBV28 to TRBJ1-5, with 8 nucleotides matching TRBD1. CDR3 length equals 14 residues. Germline-derived CDR1 and CDR2 are MDHEN and SYDVKM. J lost 6 bases, V lost 5 bases, and 6 bases had no gene match. The chain's CDR3 is CASSDRTGIQPQHF. Here the CDR3 DNA reads TGTGCCAGCAGTGACCGGACAGGGATTCAGCCCCAGCATTTT. The whole variable domain, filled in from reference TRBV28 and TRBJ1-5, reads DVKVTQSSRYLVKRTGEKVFLECVQDMDHENMFWYRQDPGLGLRLIYFSYDVKMKEKGDIPEGYSVSREKKERFSLILESASTNQTSMYLCASSDRTGIQPQHFGDGTRLSIL.

The chain is built from TRBV2 and TRBJ2-3, with D unclear. Germline V gene data show CDR1 as SNHLY and CDR2 as FYNNEI. Trimming took 2 bases from V and 0 from J, leaving 9 bases between them. The CDR3 extends over 15 amino acids. The CDR3 bases are TGTGCCAGCAGTGAAAGGAGCCCTAGCACAGATACGCAGTATTTT. This translates into CASSERSPSTDTQYF.

V is TRBV27 and J is TRBJ2-1; D gene unclear. The CDR3 consists of 16 residues. V lost 6 bases and J 0 bases, leaving 15 bases between the germline ends. Germline V gene data show CDR1 as MNHEY and CDR2 as SMNVEV (reference sequence). The DNA for the CDR3 is TGTGCCAGCAGCCTCCCTGGTCCCCGCTCCTACAATGAGCAGTTCTTC. Its protein is CASSLPGPRSYNEQFF.

V and J are TRBV7-2 and TRBJ1-1; D is uncertain. The germline gives CDR1 SGHTA, CDR2 FQGNSA. Between the trimmed V and J ends, which lost 2 bases and 6 bases, there was a span of 10 bases. The CDR3 spans 13 residues. In DNA, the CDR3 is TGTGCCAGCAGCTTATCCCCGTTAGCTGAAGCTTTCTTT. It specifies CASSLSPLAEAFF.

This chain uses TRBV29-1 with TRBJ2-7; perhaps TRBD1 as D (6 bases). V lost 7 bases, J lost 1 base, and 14 bases lay in between. CDR3 length: 13 residues. CDR1 SQVTM and CDR2 ANQGSEA come from the germline V gene. Here the CDR3 reads CSAGDTLSYEQYF. The CDR3, as DNA: TGCAGCGCCGGGGACACATTATCCTACGAGCAGTACTTC.

V gene TRBV15 combines with J gene TRBJ1-5; D is unclear. The germline CDR1 and CDR2 sequences are LNHNV and YYDKDF (reference sequence). Trimming pared 0 bases from V and 7 bases from J, leaving 16 bases between. This CDR3 has 16 residues. In nucleotides, the CDR3 is TGTGCCACCAGCAGAGATCGGAATATTCGTGTCCAGCCCCAGCATTTT. This gives the protein CATSRDRNIRVQPQHF.

This clone showed up just once. Mismatch with germline at one junction end may stem from a read error. This sequence joins TRBV7-9 and TRBJ2-7; 14 bases are shared with TRBD2. This CDR3 spans 14 amino acids. Germline values: CDR1 SEHNR, CDR2 FQNEAQ (reference sequence). CDR3 DNA: TGTGCCAGCAGCCCGGGACTAGCGGGAGCCGAGGGGTTCTTC. This codes for CASSPGLAGAEGFF.

The chain links TRBV7-3 to TRBJ2-7, with D perhaps assigned TRBD1 or TRBD2 (5 bases each). V shed 3 bases and J shed 4 bases, with 10 bases lying between them. CDR3 length equals 13 residues. CDR1 and CDR2 (germline): SGHTA, FQGTGA. DNA for the CDR3: TGTGCCAGCAGCTTCGGGACGGTTTACGAGCAGTACTTC. It codes for CASSFGTVYEQYF.

The rearrangement uses TRBV11-2 and TRBJ2-7; no reliable D call. Between the trimmed V and J ends, which lost 2 bases and 3 bases, there was a span of 14 bases. Per the germline V gene, CDR1 is SGHAT and CDR2 is FQNNGV. This CDR3 is built from 15 residues. CDR3 coding DNA: TGTGCCAGCAGCTTACTCAAGAATTTATACTACGAGCAGTACTTC. Protein product: CASSLLKNLYYEQYF.

The chain links TRBV11-3 to TRBJ2-3, with D possibly being TRBD2 (5 bases). The germline gives CDR1 SGHNT, CDR2 YENEEA. Trimming took off 6 bases at V and 1 base at J, with 17 bases between the two ends. The CDR3 totals 16 residues. The chain's CDR3 is CASRALGSVRTDTQYF. CDR3 sequence (DNA): TGTGCCAGCAGAGCTTTAGGGAGCGTTCGCACAGATACGCAGTATTTT.

The CDR3 region has the DNA TGTGCCAGCACCATGGACAGGGGGGTTCTCCGGACCGGGGAGCTGTTTTTT. Its translation is CASTMDRGVLRTGELFF. The chain joins TRBV28 to TRBJ2-2, with 10 bases fitting TRBD1. Germline V gives CDR1 MDHEN, CDR2 SYDVKM. Losses at the gene ends were 7 bases for V and 5 bases for J; bases not matched to a gene: 13. The CDR3 spans 17 residues.

The J gene is TRBJ2-7, the V gene TRBV7-8, with 8 bases identical to TRBD1. With V trimmed by 4 bases and J by 1 base, 6 bases remained unmatched. This CDR3 spans 15 amino acids. The V gene's germline CDR1 is SGHVS and CDR2 FQNEAQ. The CDR3 loop reads CASSSGQGDSYEQYF. CDR3 DNA sequence: TGTGCCAGCAGCTCCGGACAGGGTGATTCCTACGAGCAGTACTTC.

About this clone: The sample carries other DNA sequences with the same CDR3. This chain uses TRBV6-5 with TRBJ2-7; 7 nucleotides align to TRBD2. V was pared by 1 base and J by 3 bases, with 3 bases of the junction left unmatched. This CDR3 has 14 residues. The V gene's germline CDR1 is MNHEY and CDR2 SVGAGI. The CDR3 loop is CASSYFGGGYEQYF. The CDR3 nucleotides are TGTGCCAGCAGTTACTTTGGGGGGGGCTACGAGCAGTACTTC.

This clone was detected once. The J gene is TRBJ2-7, the V gene TRBV11-2; D is possibly TRBD2 (6 bases). V was cut by 5 bases and J by 3 bases, with 17 bases left in between. The CDR3 is made up of 15 amino acids. Germline V gene lookup returns CDR1 SGHAT and CDR2 FQNNGV. This CDR3 reads CASSVGLPRSYEQYF. CDR3 sequence (DNA): TGTGCCAGCAGCGTAGGACTACCGCGAAGCTACGAGCAGTACTTC.

The chain recombines TRBV6-4 with TRBJ1-2; unclear D gene. The CDR3 has 15 amino acids. Germline CDR1 MRHNA, CDR2 SNTAGT. The V end lost 0 bases, the J end lost 6 bases, and 14 bases lay between the germline ends. For the CDR3, the DNA is TGTGCCAGCAGTGACTCGAAAGAATCGGCCCATGGCTACACCTTC. It is translated as CASSDSKESAHGYTF.

The genes are TRBV5-1 and TRBJ2-4; D assignment may be TRBD1 or TRBD2 (6 bases each). Germline V gene data show CDR1 as SGHRS and CDR2 as YFSETQ. CDR3 length: 16 residues. V was clipped by 3 bases and J by 8 bases, with 21 bases between them. The CDR3 nucleotides read TGCGCCAGCAGCTCCGGTTTTCGGGGGCAGAGGGACATTCAGTACTTC. It encodes CASSSGFRGQRDIQYF.